The clone carrying this TCR beta chain was found many times. The antigen is undetermined. TCR beta CDR3 region amplification was performed from RNA transcripts. HTBI primers were the set used in a first-round RT-PCR of the TCR CDR3. TCRdb reprocessed the multiplex PCR reads with MiXCR, giving one entry per CDR3 protein. In the table there are roughly 100,000 distinct CDR3 sequences, roughly 50% of which are singletons. The data were taken from a study of T cells in Graves' hyperthyroidism and ophthalmopathy. Notes on the study in general: Most thyroid clonotypes expanded above 0.001 were also detected in blood.

The germline CDR1 and CDR2 sequences are SGHVS and FQNEAQ. The CDR3 spans 13 residues. The V end was cut by 0 bases, the J end by 7 bases, with 6 bases between. J is TRBJ2-2 and V is TRBV7-8; D remains ambiguous. Specimen: blood. This receptor was obtained from a man aged 40-50 years with Graves' hyperthyroidism. In nucleotides, the CDR3 is TGTGCCAGCAGCTTAGCGGGGAACGGGGAGCTGTTTTTT. Protein: CASSLAGNGELFF.